The 9 T cell receptor beta chains presented below share a single source sample, sequenced in a study of OX40 agonist ivuxolimab in advanced cancers. Sequencing used immunoSEQ multiplex PCR; TCRdb keeps in-frame clones, though not all of them. Of roughly 100,000 clones in the sample, about four fifths were seen once. This sample comprised CD4+ or CD8+ T cells sorted from blood, obtained in a trial of the OX40 agonist ivuxolimab. Source of these receptors: an adult with an advanced solid tumor such as melanoma, head and neck, liver or kidney cancer.

The chain is built from TRBV27 and TRBJ2-3; weak D call: TRBD2 (6 bases). CDR3 length: 15 amino acids. In germline, CDR1 is MNHEY, CDR2 SMNVEV (reference sequence). The germline V and J ends were trimmed by 0 bases and 5 bases, with 12 bases remaining between them. The CDR3 spells CASSLSTLGGDTQYF. CDR3 DNA sequence: TGTGCCAGCAGTTTATCGACTTTGGGAGGAGATACGCAGTATTTT.

This clone was seen a single time. The chain joins TRBV15 to TRBJ1-5; 7 nucleotides line up with TRBD1. The CDR3 runs 15 residues. V dropped 0 bases and J dropped 4; count of bases not matched to a gene: 3. Germline V gives CDR1 LNHNV, CDR2 YYDKDF (reference sequence). For the CDR3, the DNA is TGTGCCACCAGCAGAGAGGGGACAGAAAATCAGCCCCAGCATTTT. The encoded protein is CATSREGTENQPQHF.

This chain links TRBV10-2 with TRBJ1-5; D perhaps matches TRBD1 (6 bases). Germline loops: CDR1 WSHSY, CDR2 SAAADI. The CDR3 sequence is 14 residues long. V dropped 3 bases and J dropped 1 base, with 7 bases sitting between them. The CDR3 coding sequence is TGCGCCAGCAGTGACAGGGGAAGCAATCAGCCCCAGCATTTT. It is translated as CASSDRGSNQPQHF.

The J gene is TRBJ2-3, the V gene TRBV6-5; D is undetermined. CDR1 is MNHEY, CDR2 SVGAGI, per germline. The V gene lost 5 bases and the J gene lost 6 bases, with 6 bases spanning the gap. This CDR3 spans 11 amino acids. The CDR3 nucleotides read TGTGCCAGCAGTGAAGCCGATACGCAGTATTTT. Amino acid sequence: CASSEADTQYF.

The chain is built from TRBV7-9 and TRBJ1-1; D remains ambiguous. The CDR3 totals 14 residues. The germline gives CDR1 SEHNR, CDR2 FQNEAQ (reference sequence). Trimming removed 2 bases at V and 6 bases at J, with 13 bases between. CDR3 in DNA: TGTGCCAGCAGCTTAAAGTTGGGGTACCCTGAAGCTTTCTTT. Amino acid sequence: CASSLKLGYPEAFF.

The J gene is TRBJ1-1, the V gene TRBV5-1; a possible D gene is TRBD1 (5 bases). The V gene lost 3 bases and the J gene lost 4 bases, with 13 bases spanning the gap. Germline-derived CDR1 and CDR2 are SGHRS and YFSETQ. CDR3 size: 14 residues. The CDR3 region is CASSWGQGPTEAFF. CDR3 nucleotide sequence: TGCGCCAGCAGCTGGGGTCAGGGTCCCACTGAAGCTTTCTTT.

This clone was detected only once. The V and J genes are TRBV7-9 and TRBJ2-1; TRBD2 agrees at 9 bases. CDR1 is SEHNR, CDR2 FQNEAQ, per germline (reference sequence). V shed 1 base, J shed 8 bases, and the junction held 6 bases outside the gene matches. This CDR3 has 15 residues. CDR3 loop: CASSLELAGGYEQFF. The CDR3 DNA follows: TGTGCCAGCAGCTTAGAACTAGCGGGCGGCTATGAGCAGTTCTTC. The full variable domain, completed using reference TRBV7-9 and TRBJ2-1, is DTGVSQNPRHKITKRGQNVTFRCDPISEHNRLYWYRQTLGQGPEFLTYFQNEAQLEKSRLLSDRFSAERPKGSFSTLEIQRTEQGDSAMYLCASSLELAGGYEQFFGPGTRLTVL.

The chain uses TRBV5-1 and TRBJ2-1, with D perhaps matching TRBD2 (5 bases). The CDR3 contains 14 residues. The ends were cut back, 1 base at V and 6 bases at J, with 11 bases in the middle. Germline V gene data show CDR1 as SGHRS and CDR2 as YFSETQ. The chain's CDR3 is CASSLNGLPNEQFF. CDR3 bases: TGCGCCAGCAGCTTGAATGGACTGCCCAATGAGCAGTTCTTC.

This chain uses TRBV4-3 with TRBJ2-3; D gene uncertain. The CDR3 loop spans 13 amino acids. The V gene's germline CDR1 is LGHNA and CDR2 YSLEER. Between the trimmed V and J ends, which lost 2 bases and 5 bases, there was a span of 8 bases. The CDR3 nucleotides are TGCGCCAGCAGCCAACTCTTAGGAGATACGCAGTATTTT. Amino acid sequence: CASSQLLGDTQYF.